The clone carrying this TCR beta chain appeared a few times. Its target is unknown. Clones were read by immunoSEQ multiplex PCR, and TCRdb kept only the in-frame ones, dropping some. This table holds just under 65,000 clones, about four fifths found once. These data originate in a study of OX40 agonist ivuxolimab in advanced cancers. Study-level results: Expanded clones were, on average, more numerous among CD8+ T cells than CD4+.

The V gene's germline CDR1 is GTSNPN and CDR2 SVGIG (reference sequence). The CDR3 covers 11 residues. The germline V and J ends were trimmed by 4 bases and 8 bases, with 11 bases remaining between them. The specimen comprised CD4+ or CD8+ T cells sorted from blood, sampled in a trial of the OX40 agonist ivuxolimab. The chain carries TRBV30 and TRBJ1-1; D perhaps matches TRBD1 (6 bases). The receptor was isolated from an adult with an advanced solid tumor such as melanoma, head and neck, liver or kidney cancer. The CDR3 is CAWKGGLEAFF. The CDR3 nucleotides are TGTGCCTGGAAGGGGGGATTAGAAGCTTTCTTT.